This T cell receptor beta chain was captured by sequencing in a study of T cell responses to AZD1222 COVID-19 vaccine. Study-wide points: Among AZD1222 vaccinees, only 5 to 7 were seropositive at baseline. Increased Spike-specific TCR breadth and depth were observed after two AZD1222 doses.

Some clones are missing from TCRdb's copy, which holds only in-frame ones; the method was immunoSEQ multiplex PCR. Of 160,000 or so clones in the sample, around 85% are singletons; the top ten hold roughly 7%. Concerning this clone itself: The antigen remains undetermined.

Germline assignment: CDR1 SGHTA and CDR2 FQGNSA. Deletions cut 1 base from V and 0 bases from J, with 12 bases between. This CDR3 is 16 amino acids long. The material sequenced was peripheral blood, taken after recovery from COVID-19. The genes are TRBV7-2 and TRBJ1-2, with D uncertain. The sequence derives from an adult who had recovered from COVID-19. For the CDR3, the DNA is TGTGCCAGCAGCTTAGATACGGGGATGTCTAACTATGGCTACACCTTC. As protein: CASSLDTGMSNYGYTF.